Below, 15 T cell receptor beta chains from the same sample are listed, as sequenced in a study of cytomegalovirus exposure and HLA in healthy donors. Sequencing used immunoSEQ multiplex PCR; TCRdb keeps in-frame clones, though not all of them. The table lists 150,000 to 200,000 clones, about 86% of them singletons. The sample consisted of PBMCs. The origin of the receptors is a woman aged 18-29 years in good health and CMV-seropositive.

The chain employs TRBV12-5 and TRBJ2-3, with 7 bases fitting TRBD1. Losses at the gene ends were 9 bases for V and 0 bases for J; bases not matched to a gene: 12. The CDR3 is 16 residues long. Germline V gives CDR1 LGHNT, CDR2 FRNRAP. CDR3 nucleotide sequence: TGTGCTAGCTCAGTTTCTAGGGGGCTGAGCACAGATACGCAGTATTTT. Translation: CASSVSRGLSTDTQYF. The full variable domain, its missing parts supplied by reference TRBV12-5 and TRBJ2-3, is DARVTQTPRHKVTEMGQEVTMRCQPILGHNTVFWYRQTMMQGLELLAYFRNRAPLDDSGMPKDRFSAEMPDATLATLKIQPSEPRDSAVYFCASSVSRGLSTDTQYFGPGTRLTVL.

The chain joins TRBV6-1 to TRBJ1-6, with D possibly matching TRBD1 (5 bases). The V gene lost 7 bases and the J gene lost 0 bases, with 10 bases spanning the gap. CDR1 and CDR2 from the germline V gene are MNHNS and SASEGT. The CDR3 spans 15 residues. The CDR3: CASNQGSSYNSPLHF. The CDR3 bases are TGTGCCAGCAATCAGGGTAGCTCCTATAATTCACCCCTCCACTTT.

Worth noting for this clone: The CDR3 ends on some other residue instead of the conserved phenylalanine or tryptophan, so this is likely a read error. Because the CDR3's place on the DNA is in doubt, the DNA is left out and the CDR3 is given as listed by TCRdb. The V and J genes are TRBV6-7 and TRBJ1-1. TRBV6-7 is sorted into the ORF group, with uncertain function. The CDR3 numbers 8 amino acids, ends counted. The CDR3 is CATTGYYV.

There are a few counts of this clone. Other DNA sequences in the same sample also yield this CDR3. J is TRBJ2-7 and V is TRBV5-6; the D gene is possibly TRBD2 (7 bases). Per the germline V gene, CDR1 is SGHDT and CDR2 is YYEEEE. V was pared by 2 bases and J by 0 bases, with 9 bases between. The length of the CDR3 is 14 residues. This chain's CDR3 is CASSLGGDSYEQYF. CDR3 bases: TGTGCCAGCAGCTTAGGGGGGGACTCCTACGAGCAGTACTTC.

CDR3 region: CSAEEANYGYTF. The CDR3, as DNA: TGCAGCGCCGAGGAGGCTAACTATGGCTACACCTTC. The V gene is TRBV29-1, the J gene TRBJ1-2; D gene ambiguous. The V end lost 7 bases, the J end lost 0 bases, and 9 bases lay between the germline ends. The CDR3 runs 12 residues. From germline, CDR1 is SQVTM and CDR2 ANQGSEA.

The V and J genes are TRBV6-1 and TRBJ2-1; 8 positions match TRBD2. J was trimmed by 8 bases and V by 7 bases; bases with no gene match: 10. Germline-derived CDR1 and CDR2 are MNHNS and SASEGT. The CDR3 runs to 14 residues. CDR3 sequence reads: CASNFGGAGDEQFF. CDR3 nucleotide sequence: TGTGCCAGCAATTTCGGGGGGGCCGGAGATGAGCAGTTCTTC.

This clone came up once. The rearrangement links TRBV10-2 to TRBJ2-5, with D perhaps matching TRBD1 (7 bases). The ends were cut back, 5 bases at V and 5 bases at J, with 18 bases in the middle. This CDR3 is 15 amino acids long. Germline assignment: CDR1 WSHSY and CDR2 SAAADI. The chain's CDR3 is CASSPRRGRNETQYF. CDR3 sequence (DNA): TGCGCCAGCAGTCCTCGGAGGGGGCGGAATGAGACCCAGTACTTC.

The V call is TRBV11-2, the J call TRBJ2-3; 9 nucleotides agree with TRBD1. The germline V gene encodes CDR1 SGHAT and CDR2 FQNNGV. V dropped 1 base and J dropped 4; count of bases not matched to a gene: 3. This CDR3 region has 15 residues. The chain's CDR3 is CASSLGGQGADTQYF. For the CDR3, the DNA is TGTGCCAGCAGCTTAGGGGGACAGGGAGCAGATACGCAGTATTTT.

The V and J genes are TRBV4-3 and TRBJ1-2; D is possibly TRBD1 (6 bases). This CDR3 region has 14 residues. CDR1 is LGHNA, CDR2 YSLEER, per germline. With 4 bases removed from V and 3 bases from J, the gap between germline ends came to 12 bases. The CDR3 region is CASSPPGQHYGYTF. The CDR3 DNA reads as TGCGCCAGCAGCCCACCGGGACAACACTATGGCTACACCTTC.

The gene calls are TRBV4-1 and TRBJ2-7; TRBD2 matches 9 bases. CDR1 MGHRA and CDR2 YSYEKL come from the germline V gene. V was clipped by 0 bases and J by 5 bases; unmatched bases: 17. The CDR3 has 19 residues. Here the CDR3 reads CASSQDSGAGGGRKNEQYF. CDR3 nucleotide sequence: TGCGCCAGCAGCCAAGATTCGGGAGCGGGGGGTGGAAGAAAGAACGAGCAGTACTTC.

This rearrangement joins TRBV2 to TRBJ2-7, with D tentatively TRBD2 (6 bases). Per germline, CDR1 SNHLY and CDR2 FYNNEI. V was pared by 1 base and J by 12 bases, with 13 bases between. This CDR3 spans 12 amino acids. This chain's CDR3 is CASSEEGTFPYF. The CDR3, as DNA: TGTGCCAGCAGTGAAGAGGGGACTTTTCCGTACTTC.

The chain uses TRBV6-5 and TRBJ1-5; D ambiguous. V shed 3 bases and J shed 6 bases, with 9 bases lying between them. The CDR3 covers 13 residues. CDR1 and CDR2 from the germline V gene are MNHEY and SVGAGI. DNA of the CDR3: TGTGCCAGCAGTTATCGGGTGTCTCAGCCCCAGCATTTT. Its translation: CASSYRVSQPQHF.

V and J are TRBV7-9 and TRBJ1-1; unclear D gene. Germline CDR1 SEHNR, CDR2 FQNEAQ (reference sequence). V lost 2 bases and J lost 0, with 16 bases in between. There are 17 residues in the CDR3. The CDR3 is CASSLRALEGMNTEAFF. The CDR3 DNA sequence: TGTGCCAGCAGCTTAAGGGCTCTGGAGGGCATGAACACTGAAGCTTTCTTT. The entire variable domain, with the rest obtained from reference TRBV7-9 and TRBJ1-1, is as follows: DTGVSQNPRHKITKRGQNVTFRCDPISEHNRLYWYRQTLGQGPEFLTYFQNEAQLEKSRLLSDRFSAERPKGSFSTLEIQRTEQGDSAMYLCASSLRALEGMNTEAFFGQGTRLTVV.

The gene calls are TRBV5-1 and TRBJ2-3; 7 positions agree with TRBD2. The ends lost 4 bases at V and 1 base at J; junction bases unmatched: 15. This CDR3 has 18 amino acids. From germline, CDR1 is SGHRS and CDR2 YFSETQ. CDR3 amino acids: CASSHGTTRIIRTDTQYF. CDR3 sequence (DNA): TGCGCCAGCAGCCACGGGACTACGCGCATAATACGCACAGATACGCAGTATTTT.

The rearrangement uses TRBV6-1 and TRBJ2-7, with 10 nucleotides matching TRBD1. After removal of 5 bases from V and 3 bases from J, the junction contained 4 bases not matched to a gene. The CDR3 consists of 14 residues. Germline assignment: CDR1 MNHNS and CDR2 SASEGT. For the CDR3, the DNA is TGTGCCAGCAGTAGAGGACAGGGGGGCTACGAGCAGTACTTC. Translation gives CASSRGQGGYEQYF.